This section outlines one T cell receptor beta chain sequence together with its context. What it binds is unknown. The germline V gene encodes CDR1 MGHDK and CDR2 SYGVNS. V was shortened by 4 bases and J by 1 base, with 22 bases between the two germline ends. The CDR3 length is 18 residues. The data belong to a study of Graves' ophthalmopathy and Graves' hyperthyroidism. Notes on the study in general: A classifier, a 13-signature model, separated ophthalmopathy from stable hyperthyroidism with roughly 90% sensitivity and approximately 81% specificity. Ophthalmopathy progression cases were predicted by the model with approximately 66% sensitivity and more than 72% specificity.

The authors amplified TCR beta CDR3 regions, and they did so from RNA transcripts for repertoire sequencing. Following a first-round RT-PCR that used HTBI primers, a second-round multiplex PCR was carried out. Each CDR3 protein gets one entry after TCRdb re-called the multiplex PCR reads with MiXCR. The sample consists of around 660,000 distinct CDR3 sequences, 35% to 45% of them appearing once. The study excluded patients with other autoimmune diseases, uncontrolled infections, pregnancy or lactation. Diagnosis relied on clinical symptoms, serum thyroxine, TRAb, thyroid ultrasound and orbital computed tomography.

Sequencing used peripheral blood. This chain links TRBV25-1 with TRBJ1-1; D not resolved. The clonotype originates from an adult man with Graves' ophthalmopathy. CDR3 nucleotides: TGTGCCAGCAGTGCCCGGAGTCCAGTGGCCCTTTCGAACACTGAAGCTTTCTTT. It codes for CASSARSPVALSNTEAFF.